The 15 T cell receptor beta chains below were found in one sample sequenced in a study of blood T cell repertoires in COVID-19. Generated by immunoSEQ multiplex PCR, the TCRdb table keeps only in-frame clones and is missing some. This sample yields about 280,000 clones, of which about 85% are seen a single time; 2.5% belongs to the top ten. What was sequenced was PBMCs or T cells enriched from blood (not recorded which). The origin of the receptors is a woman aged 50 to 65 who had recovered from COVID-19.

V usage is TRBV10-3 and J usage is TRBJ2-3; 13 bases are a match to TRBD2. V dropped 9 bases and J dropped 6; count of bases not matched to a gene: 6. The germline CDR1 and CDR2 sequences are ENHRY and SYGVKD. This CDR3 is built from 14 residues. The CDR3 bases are TGTGCCATGTCCGGGACTAGCGGGGTGGATACGCAGTATTTT. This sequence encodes CAMSGTSGVDTQYF.

In DNA, the CDR3 is TGCGCCAGCAGCCGCCTAGGGGCAGGTTTGGGTGAAAAACTGTTTTTT. This gives the protein CASSRLGAGLGEKLFF. The chain employs TRBV4-1 and TRBJ1-4; D is possibly TRBD1 (5 bases). Deletions cut 4 bases from V and 7 bases from J, with 19 bases between. The CDR3 is 16 amino acids. Germline CDR1 MGHRA, CDR2 YSYEKL.

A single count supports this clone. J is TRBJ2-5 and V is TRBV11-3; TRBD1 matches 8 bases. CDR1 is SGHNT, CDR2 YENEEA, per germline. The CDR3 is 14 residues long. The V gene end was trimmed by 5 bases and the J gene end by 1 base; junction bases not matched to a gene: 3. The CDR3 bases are TGTGCCAGCAGCCAGGGGGCTAGCCAAGAGACCCAGTACTTC. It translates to CASSQGASQETQYF.

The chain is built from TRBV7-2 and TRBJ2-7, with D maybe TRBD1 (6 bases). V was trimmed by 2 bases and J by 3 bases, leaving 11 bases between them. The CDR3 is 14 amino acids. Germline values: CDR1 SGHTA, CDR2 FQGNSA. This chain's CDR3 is CASSLLGTNYEQYF. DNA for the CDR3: TGTGCCAGCAGCTTACTTGGGACAAACTACGAGCAGTACTTC.

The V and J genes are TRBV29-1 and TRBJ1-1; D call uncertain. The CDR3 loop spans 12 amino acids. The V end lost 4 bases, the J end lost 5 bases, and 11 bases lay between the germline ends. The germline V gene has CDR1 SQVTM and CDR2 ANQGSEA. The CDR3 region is CSVAVGGTEAFF. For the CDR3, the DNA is TGCAGCGTTGCCGTTGGCGGGACTGAAGCTTTCTTT.

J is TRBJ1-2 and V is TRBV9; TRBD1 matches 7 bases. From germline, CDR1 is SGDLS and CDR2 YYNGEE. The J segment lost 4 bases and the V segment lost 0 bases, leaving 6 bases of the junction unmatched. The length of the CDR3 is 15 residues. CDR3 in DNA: TGTGCCAGCAGCGTAGACAGGGGTGATAGCTATGGCTACACCTTC. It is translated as CASSVDRGDSYGYTF.

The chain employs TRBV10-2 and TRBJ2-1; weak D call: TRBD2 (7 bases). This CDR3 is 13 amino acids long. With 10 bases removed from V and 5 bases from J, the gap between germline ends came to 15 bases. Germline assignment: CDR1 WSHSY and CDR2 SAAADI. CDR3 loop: CATTRGPDNEQFF. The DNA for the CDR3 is TGCGCCACCACGCGGGGGCCCGACAATGAGCAGTTCTTC.

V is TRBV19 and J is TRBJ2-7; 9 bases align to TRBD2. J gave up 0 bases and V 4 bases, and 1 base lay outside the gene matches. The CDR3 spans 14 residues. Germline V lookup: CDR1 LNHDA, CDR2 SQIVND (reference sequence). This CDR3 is CASSKRGVSYEQYF. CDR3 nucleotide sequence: TGTGCCAGTAGTAAGCGGGGGGTCTCCTACGAGCAGTACTTC.

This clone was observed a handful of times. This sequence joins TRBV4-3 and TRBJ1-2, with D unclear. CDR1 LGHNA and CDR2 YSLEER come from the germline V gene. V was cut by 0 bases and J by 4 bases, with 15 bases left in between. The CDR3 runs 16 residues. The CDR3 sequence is CASSQDRNRRGYGYTF. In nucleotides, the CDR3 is TGCGCCAGCAGCCAAGATCGCAACCGGCGCGGCTATGGCTACACCTTC.

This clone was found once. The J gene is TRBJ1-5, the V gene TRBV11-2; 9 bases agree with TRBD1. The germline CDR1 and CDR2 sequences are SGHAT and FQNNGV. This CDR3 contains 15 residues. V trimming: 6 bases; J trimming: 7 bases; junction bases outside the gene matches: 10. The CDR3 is CASSFSGQGGQPQHF. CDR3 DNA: TGTGCCAGCAGTTTCTCGGGACAGGGAGGCCAGCCCCAGCATTTT.

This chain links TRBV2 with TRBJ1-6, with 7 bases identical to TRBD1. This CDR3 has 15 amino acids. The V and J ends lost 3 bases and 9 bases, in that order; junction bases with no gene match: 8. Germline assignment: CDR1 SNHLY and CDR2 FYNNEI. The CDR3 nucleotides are TGTGCCAGCAGTGATAGTAGACAGGGTGGTTCACCCCTCCACTTT. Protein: CASSDSRQGGSPLHF.

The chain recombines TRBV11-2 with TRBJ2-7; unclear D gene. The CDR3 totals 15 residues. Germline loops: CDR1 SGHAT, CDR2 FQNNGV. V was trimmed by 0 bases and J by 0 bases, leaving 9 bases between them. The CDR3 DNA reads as TGTGCCAGCAGCTTAGATGGCAGATACTCCTACGAGCAGTACTTC. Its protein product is CASSLDGRYSYEQYF.

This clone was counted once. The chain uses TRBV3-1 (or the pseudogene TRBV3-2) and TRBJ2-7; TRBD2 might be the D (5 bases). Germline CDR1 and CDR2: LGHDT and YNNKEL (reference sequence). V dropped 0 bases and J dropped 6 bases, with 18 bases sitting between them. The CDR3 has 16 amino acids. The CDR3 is CASSQEASGRSGEQYF. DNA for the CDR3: TGTGCCAGCAGCCAAGAAGCCAGCGGAAGATCGGGCGAGCAGTACTTC.

CDR3 sequence reads: CASSSAAGGLEQYF. The CDR3 nucleotides read TGTGCCAGCAGCTCAGCGGCGGGGGGGTTAGAGCAGTACTTC. The rearrangement uses TRBV7-2 and TRBJ2-7, with 9 bases matching TRBD2. Germline V gene lookup returns CDR1 SGHTA and CDR2 FQGNSA. V shed 4 bases and J 7 bases; nucleotides not matched to a gene: 8. CDR3 length: 14 amino acids. The full variable domain, completed using reference TRBV7-2 and TRBJ2-7, is GAGVSQSPSNKVTEKGKDVELRCDPISGHTALYWYRQSLGQGLEFLIYFQGNSAPDKSGLPSDRFSAERTGGSVSTLTIQRTQQEDSAVYLCASSSAAGGLEQYFGPGTRLTVT.

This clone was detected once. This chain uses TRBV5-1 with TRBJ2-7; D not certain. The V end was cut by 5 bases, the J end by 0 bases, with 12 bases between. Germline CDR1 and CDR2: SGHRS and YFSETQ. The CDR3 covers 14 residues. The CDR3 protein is CASSPRWSSYEQYF. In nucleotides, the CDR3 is TGCGCCAGCAGTCCACGGTGGAGCTCCTACGAGCAGTACTTC.